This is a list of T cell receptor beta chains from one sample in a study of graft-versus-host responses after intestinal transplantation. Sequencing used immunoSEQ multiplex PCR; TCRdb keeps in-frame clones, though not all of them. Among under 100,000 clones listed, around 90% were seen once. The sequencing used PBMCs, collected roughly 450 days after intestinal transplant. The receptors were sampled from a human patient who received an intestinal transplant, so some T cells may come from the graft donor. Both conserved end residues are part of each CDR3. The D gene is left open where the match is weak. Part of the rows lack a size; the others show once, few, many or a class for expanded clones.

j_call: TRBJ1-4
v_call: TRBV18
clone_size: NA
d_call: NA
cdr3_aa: CASSRASGNEKLFF
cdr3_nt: TGTGCCAGCTCGCGAGCCTCCGGGAATGAAAAACTGTTTTTT

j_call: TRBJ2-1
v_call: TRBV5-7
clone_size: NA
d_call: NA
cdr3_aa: CASSILTAYNEQFF
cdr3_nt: TGTGCCAGCAGCATACTGACAGCCTACAATGAGCAGTTCTTC

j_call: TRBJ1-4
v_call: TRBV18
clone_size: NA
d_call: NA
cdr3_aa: CASSPTTGSTNEKLFF
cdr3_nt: TGTGCCAGCTCACCAACTACGGGTTCAACTAATGAAAAACTGTTTTTT

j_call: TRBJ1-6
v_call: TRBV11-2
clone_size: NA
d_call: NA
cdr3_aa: CASSSGPYNSPLHF
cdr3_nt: TGTGCCAGCAGCTCCGGTCCCTATAATTCACCCCTCCACTTT

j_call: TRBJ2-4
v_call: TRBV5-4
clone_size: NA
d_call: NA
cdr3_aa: CASSLGLEAINIQYF
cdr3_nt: TGTGCCAGCAGCTTGGGTCTAGAGGCCATAAACATTCAGTACTTC

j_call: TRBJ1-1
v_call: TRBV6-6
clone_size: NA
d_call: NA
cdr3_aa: CASSPPGNTEAFF
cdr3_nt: TGTGCCAGCAGCCCCCCAGGGAACACTGAAGCTTTCTTT

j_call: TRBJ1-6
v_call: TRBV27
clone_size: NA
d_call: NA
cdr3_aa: CASSLTGQDSPLHF
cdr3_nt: TGTGCCAGCAGTTTAACGGGGCAGGACTCACCCCTCCACTTT

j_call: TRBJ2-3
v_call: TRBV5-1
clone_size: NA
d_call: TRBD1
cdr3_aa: CASSLEGQGATDTQYF
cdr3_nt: TGCGCCAGCAGCTTGGAGGGACAGGGCGCAACAGATACGCAGTATTTT

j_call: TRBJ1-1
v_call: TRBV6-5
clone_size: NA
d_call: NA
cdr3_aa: CASSPGGLRVRAFF
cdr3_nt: TGTGCCAGCAGTCCCGGGGGGTTACGGGTGCGAGCTTTCTTT

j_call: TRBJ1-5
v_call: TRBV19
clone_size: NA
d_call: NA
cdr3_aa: CASSIVSGGSNQPQHF
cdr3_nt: TGTGCCAGTAGTATAGTATCGGGAGGTAGCAATCAGCCCCAGCATTTT

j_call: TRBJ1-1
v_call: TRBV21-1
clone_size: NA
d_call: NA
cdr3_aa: CASSKEVADLNTEAFF
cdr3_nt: TGTGCCAGCAGCAAAGAAGTCGCAGACCTGAACACTGAAGCTTTCTTT

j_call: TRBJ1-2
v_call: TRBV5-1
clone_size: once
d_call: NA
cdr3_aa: CASGVDGTPNPRGYTF
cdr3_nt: TGCGCCAGCGGGGTCGACGGGACACCTAATCCGAGGGGCTACACCTTC

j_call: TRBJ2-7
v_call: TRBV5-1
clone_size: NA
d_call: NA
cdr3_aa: CASSFSGVEQYF
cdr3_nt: TGCGCCAGCAGCTTTTCGGGTGTCGAGCAGTACTTC

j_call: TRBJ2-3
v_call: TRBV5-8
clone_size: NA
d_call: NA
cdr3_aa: CASSRGTDTQYF
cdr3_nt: TGTGCCAGCAGTCGCGGTACAGATACGCAGTATTTT

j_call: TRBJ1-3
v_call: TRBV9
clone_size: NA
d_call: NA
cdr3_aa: CASSSQVHSGNTIYF
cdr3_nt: TGTGCCAGCAGCAGCCAGGTACACTCTGGAAACACCATATATTTT

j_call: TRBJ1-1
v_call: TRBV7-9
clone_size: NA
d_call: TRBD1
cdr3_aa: CASSLEGAGAFF
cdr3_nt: TGTGCCAGCAGCTTAGAGGGGGCTGGGGCTTTCTTT

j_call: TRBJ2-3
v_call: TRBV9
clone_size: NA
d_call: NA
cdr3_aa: CASSSPSSTDTQYF
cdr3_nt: TGTGCCAGCAGCAGCCCCAGCAGCACAGATACGCAGTATTTT

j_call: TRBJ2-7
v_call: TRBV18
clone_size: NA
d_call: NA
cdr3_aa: CASSHGSYEQYF
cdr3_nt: TGTGCCAGCTCACATGGGTCCTACGAGCAGTACTTC

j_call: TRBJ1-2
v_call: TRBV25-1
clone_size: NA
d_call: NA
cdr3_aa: CASSGWDRVGYTF
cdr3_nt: TGTGCCAGCAGTGGTTGGGATAGGGTTGGCTACACCTTC

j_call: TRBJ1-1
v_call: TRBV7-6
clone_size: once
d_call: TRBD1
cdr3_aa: CASSPTSPHGQGMGTEAFF
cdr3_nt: TGTGCCAGCAGCCCAACCTCCCCCCATGGACAGGGGATGGGCACTGAAGCTTTCTTT

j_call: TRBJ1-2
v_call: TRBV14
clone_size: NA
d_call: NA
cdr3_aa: CASSHRSLYGYTF
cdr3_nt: TGTGCCAGCAGCCACAGGAGTCTCTATGGCTACACCTTC

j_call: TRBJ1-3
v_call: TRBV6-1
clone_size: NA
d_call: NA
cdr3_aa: CASSVLGPGNTIYF
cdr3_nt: TGTGCCAGCAGTGTTTTGGGGCCCGGAAACACCATATATTTT

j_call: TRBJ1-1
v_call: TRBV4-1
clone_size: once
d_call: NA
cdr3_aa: CASSQDPPGAVGNTEAFF
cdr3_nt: TGCGCCAGCAGCCAAGATCCCCCGGGGGCAGTAGGCAACACTGAAGCTTTCTTT

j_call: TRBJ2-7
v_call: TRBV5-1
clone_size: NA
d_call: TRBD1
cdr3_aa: CASSLAGTDFYEQYF
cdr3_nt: TGCGCCAGCAGCTTGGCCGGGACAGATTTCTACGAGCAGTACTTC

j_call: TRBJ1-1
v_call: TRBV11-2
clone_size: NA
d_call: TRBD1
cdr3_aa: CASSLGQGADTEAFF
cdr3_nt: TGTGCCAGCAGCTTAGGACAGGGGGCTGACACTGAAGCTTTCTTT

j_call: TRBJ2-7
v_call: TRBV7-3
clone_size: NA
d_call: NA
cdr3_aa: CASSIPGTNEQYF
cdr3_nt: TGTGCCAGCAGCATCCCGGGGACCAACGAGCAGTACTTC

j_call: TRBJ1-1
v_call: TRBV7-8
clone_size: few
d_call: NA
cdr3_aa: CASSPTLNGGAFF
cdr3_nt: TGTGCCAGCAGCCCGACGCTCAATGGTGGAGCTTTCTTT

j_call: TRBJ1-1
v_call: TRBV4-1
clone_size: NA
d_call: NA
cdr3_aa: CASSQEGTLMNTEAFF
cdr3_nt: TGCGCCAGCAGCCAAGAGGGGACACTTATGAACACTGAAGCTTTCTTT

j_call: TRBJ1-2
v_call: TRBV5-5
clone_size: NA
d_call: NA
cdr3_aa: CASSLQVEQVRGYTF
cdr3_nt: TGTGCCAGCAGCTTGCAGGTGGAACAGGTTAGGGGCTACACCTTC

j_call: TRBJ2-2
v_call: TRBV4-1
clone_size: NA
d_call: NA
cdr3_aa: CASGEREKRSSRVPGELFF
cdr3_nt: TGCGCCAGCGGCGAAAGGGAGAAACGGTCGTCAAGGGTACCCGGGGAGCTGTTTTTT

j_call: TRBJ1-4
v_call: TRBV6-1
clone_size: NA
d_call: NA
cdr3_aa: CASSQNEKLFF
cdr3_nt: TGTGCCAGCAGTCAGAATGAAAAACTGTTTTTT

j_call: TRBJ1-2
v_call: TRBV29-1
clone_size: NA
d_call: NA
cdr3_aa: CSVGQSNYGYTF
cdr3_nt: TGCAGCGTCGGACAGTCCAACTATGGCTACACCTTC

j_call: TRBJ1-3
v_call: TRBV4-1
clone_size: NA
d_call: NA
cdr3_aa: CASSSGGAPGNTIYF
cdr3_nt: TGCGCCAGCAGCTCGGGGGGGGCGCCTGGAAACACCATATATTTT